These 27 T cell receptor beta chains were all obtained from the same sample, sequenced in a study of response to subunit inactivated influenza vaccine. TCRdb itself ran the RT-PCR reads through MiXCR, one entry per CDR3 protein. The sample consists of about 530,000 distinct CDR3 sequences, 10% to 15% of them appearing once. This material consisted of PBMCs from blood, taken roughly 47 days after vaccination. The source of these receptors is a man aged 50 to 59 who received an inactivated influenza vaccine.

The chain joins TRBV7-2 to TRBJ2-6; D may be TRBD2 (5 bases). Looked up from germline, CDR1 is SGHTA and CDR2 is FQGNSA. Trimming took off 5 bases at V and 2 bases at J, with 16 bases between the two ends. CDR3 length: 17 residues. CDR3 in DNA: TGTGCCAGCAGCCCCCTGGGTTCCGGGACTGGGGCCAACGTCCTGACTTTC. Translation: CASSPLGSGTGANVLTF.

In this sample, this clonotype turned up many times. The V call is TRBV14, the J call TRBJ1-1; D remains ambiguous. The CDR3 extends over 12 amino acids. Germline assignment: CDR1 SGHDN and CDR2 FVKESK. V lost 0 bases, J lost 10 bases, and 9 bases lay in between. Here the CDR3 reads CASSQDRIGAFF. Here the CDR3 DNA reads TGTGCCAGCAGCCAAGATAGGATAGGAGCTTTCTTT.

This clonotype was found a few times. The rearrangement links TRBV25-1 to TRBJ2-1; perhaps TRBD1 as D (5 bases). There are 15 residues in the CDR3. The V end was cut by 2 bases, the J end by 10 bases, with 18 bases between. CDR1 MGHDK and CDR2 SYGVNS come from the germline V gene. CDR3 loop: CASSEGAGNFCEQFF. The CDR3 DNA sequence: TGTGCCAGCAGTGAAGGGGCAGGGAACTTTTGCGAGCAGTTCTTC.

This clonotype was seen only a few times. The chain joins TRBV20-1 to TRBJ2-5; 9 bases are a match to TRBD2. The germline CDR1 and CDR2 sequences are DFQATT and SNEGSKA (reference sequence). Unmatched junction bases numbered 11, after V lost 3 bases and J lost 3 bases. The CDR3 loop spans 16 amino acids. The CDR3 DNA is TGCAGTGCTAGGCCCGTGATAGCGGGAGATGAAGAGACCCAGTACTTC. Its translation is CSARPVIAGDEETQYF.

There are many counts of this clonotype. The chain carries TRBV6-2 or TRBV6-3 and TRBJ1-2; D is uncertain. CDR3 length: 17 amino acids. The germline CDR1 and CDR2 sequences are MNHEY and SVGEGT. V lost 5 bases and J 4 bases, leaving 23 bases between the germline ends. The CDR3, as DNA: TGTGCCAGCAGTCCTCCCTTAAGCCGGACGGTCTTCTATGGCTACACCTTC. Translating gives CASSPPLSRTVFYGYTF.

In this sample, this clonotype turned up a few times. The gene calls are TRBV6-1 and TRBJ2-1; 13 bases are shared with TRBD2. J gave up 6 bases and V 7 bases, and 3 bases lay outside the gene matches. The germline V gene encodes CDR1 MNHNS and CDR2 SASEGT. The CDR3 length is 14 residues. Here the CDR3 reads CASKTSGGGNEQFF. Here the CDR3 DNA reads TGTGCCAGCAAAACTAGCGGGGGGGGCAATGAGCAGTTCTTC.

This clonotype has only one observation. J is TRBJ2-2 and V is TRBV2; TRBD2 agrees at 12 bases. The CDR3 has 16 amino acids. In germline, CDR1 is SNHLY, CDR2 FYNNEI. The junction had 5 bases not matched to a gene; V was cut back by 6 bases and J by 3 bases. CDR3: CASRRTSGMDTGELFF. The CDR3, as DNA: TGTGCCAGCAGGAGGACTAGCGGGATGGACACCGGGGAGCTGTTTTTT.

This clonotype was seen ten or more times. V gene TRBV6-2 or TRBV6-3 combines with J gene TRBJ1-1; tentatively, D is TRBD1 (5 bases). This CDR3 has 19 residues. V was clipped by 0 bases and J by 0 bases, with 20 bases between them. CDR1 is MNHEY, CDR2 SVGEGT, per germline. The CDR3 loop reads CASSYSTGLRDGMNTEAFF. CDR3 DNA sequence: TGTGCCAGCAGTTACTCGACGGGACTCCGGGACGGCATGAACACTGAAGCTTTCTTT.

Only a few counts were recorded for this clonotype. The chain carries TRBV2 and TRBJ1-2; D possibly corresponds to TRBD1 (5 bases). Germline-derived CDR1 and CDR2 are SNHLY and FYNNEI. This CDR3 has 14 residues. Trimming removed 5 bases from V and 6 bases from J, with 16 bases in between. The DNA of the CDR3 is TGTGCCAGCAGTCCCCAGACCAGGGCTGATGGCTACACCTTC. Translation: CASSPQTRADGYTF. Full variable domain (rest looked up from reference TRBV2 and TRBJ1-2): EPEVTQTPSHQVTQMGQEVILRCVPISNHLYFYWYRQILGQKVEFLVSFYNNEISEKSEIFDDQFSVERPDGSNFTLKIRSTKLEDSAMYFCASSPQTRADGYTFGSGTRLTVV.

The chain combines TRBV20-1 with TRBJ2-1; D gene unclear. Germline values: CDR1 DFQATT, CDR2 SNEGSKA (reference sequence). The CDR3 runs to 16 residues. V dropped 0 bases and J dropped 0 bases, with 12 bases sitting between them. CDR3 residues: CSARDRAGGSYNEQFF. The CDR3 DNA follows: TGCAGTGCTAGAGATCGAGCAGGTGGCTCCTACAATGAGCAGTTCTTC.

V gene TRBV28 combines with J gene TRBJ2-7; D is possibly TRBD1 (5 bases). Trimming took 3 bases from V and 5 from J, leaving 8 bases between them. This CDR3 comprises 12 residues. Germline V lookup: CDR1 MDHEN, CDR2 SYDVKM. As DNA, the CDR3 is TGTGCCAGCAGTTTTTCAGGGAACGAGCAGTACTTC. Protein sequence: CASSFSGNEQYF.

The chain combines TRBV3-1 with TRBJ2-7, with unresolved D. Trimming removed 0 bases from V and 2 bases from J, with 8 bases in between. The CDR3 covers 14 residues. Germline assignment: CDR1 LGHDT and CDR2 YNNKEL (reference sequence). The CDR3 DNA is TGTGCCAGCAGCCAAGAGTTAGCCACCTACGAGCAGTACTTC. Amino acid sequence: CASSQELATYEQYF.

V and J are TRBV10-3 and TRBJ2-7; D might be TRBD2 (6 bases). Germline V gene data show CDR1 as ENHRY and CDR2 as SYGVKD. The CDR3 is 13 residues long. V lost 10 bases and J lost 3, with 16 bases in between. The CDR3 region is CATNRDSNYEQYF. CDR3 nucleotides: TGTGCCACCAACCGGGACTCGAACTACGAGCAGTACTTC.

V usage is TRBV12-2 and J usage is TRBJ1-1; the DNA was not compared with TRBD1, the D call given in the table. TRBV12-2 constitutes a pseudogene. The length of the CDR3 is 13 residues. CDR3 coding DNA: TGTGCAAGTCGCCCCGGACAGGAGACTGAAGCTTTCTTT. Encoded protein: CASRPGQETEAFF.

This clonotype was observed a few times. The rearrangement links TRBV20-1 to TRBJ2-7; the D is unclear. Trimming took off 5 bases at V and 2 bases at J, with 10 bases between the two ends. From germline, CDR1 is DFQATT and CDR2 SNEGSKA (reference sequence). This CDR3 comprises 12 residues. CDR3 DNA: TGCAGTGCTGGTCGTGCGGCCTACGAGCAGTACTTC. It codes for CSAGRAAYEQYF.

Only a few counts were recorded for this clonotype. The chain couples TRBV27 to TRBJ2-1; D not certain. Trimming removed 6 bases from V and 5 bases from J, with 11 bases in between. The germline CDR1 and CDR2 sequences are MNHEY and SMNVEV (reference sequence). The CDR3 runs 13 residues. Written as DNA, the CDR3 is TGTGCCAGCAGCCTCAAAATGAACAATGAGCAGTTCTTC. It translates to CASSLKMNNEQFF.

The chain recombines TRBV12-3 or TRBV12-4 with TRBJ1-1; D remains ambiguous. CDR3 size: 12 residues. V dropped 1 base and J dropped 4 bases, with 4 bases sitting between them. The CDR3 DNA is TGTGCCAGCAGTTTAGTAAGCACTGAAGCTTTCTTT. This codes for CASSLVSTEAFF.

The table lists this clonotype with a few counts. The gene calls are TRBV13 and TRBJ1-3; a weak D match, TRBD1 (5 bases). Trimming removed 6 bases at V and 9 bases at J, with 21 bases between. The CDR3 extends over 15 amino acids. The germline V gene encodes CDR1 PRHDT and CDR2 FYEKMQ (reference sequence). As DNA, the CDR3 is TGTGCCAGCAGTCCGAGGGACCGGCCGGGGGTCACCATATATTTT. Translation: CASSPRDRPGVTIYF.

This clonotype has more than one count but fewer than ten. The chain has TRBV10-3 and TRBJ2-1, with D maybe TRBD2 (5 bases). Per the germline V gene, CDR1 is ENHRY and CDR2 is SYGVKD. The ends were cut back, 7 bases at V and 2 bases at J, with 12 bases in the middle. The CDR3 has 14 residues. This CDR3 reads CAINPSQTYNEQFF. In DNA, the CDR3 is TGTGCCATCAATCCTAGCCAAACCTACAATGAGCAGTTCTTC.

Concerning this clonotype itself: A read error may explain this, as a much larger clone is one base away. This chain links TRBV29-1 with TRBJ2-5; TRBD1 matches at 8 bases. Germline V gives CDR1 SQVTM, CDR2 ANQGSEA. The length of the CDR3 is 15 residues. The ends lost 4 bases at V and 2 bases at J; junction bases unmatched: 9. CDR3 region: CSVGPTGQEQETQYF. The CDR3 DNA sequence: TGCAGCGTTGGCCCCACGGGACAGGAGCAAGAGACCCAGTACTTC. The variable domain in full, completed from reference TRBV29-1 and TRBJ2-5, reads SAVISQKPSRDICQRGTSLTIQCQVDSQVTMMFWYRQQPGQSLTLIATANQGSEATYESGFVIDKFPISRPNLTFSTLTVSNMSPEDSSIYLCSVGPTGQEQETQYFGPGTRLLVL.

In its sample, this clonotype was seen a few times. The rearrangement links TRBV7-9 to TRBJ2-1, with 14 bases matching TRBD2. With V trimmed by 5 bases and J by 10 bases, 10 bases remained unmatched. CDR1 SEHNR and CDR2 FQNEAQ come from the germline V gene (reference sequence). The length of the CDR3 is 16 residues. This chain's CDR3 is CASSPQGTSGSGEQFF. CDR3 nucleotide sequence: TGTGCCAGCAGCCCACAGGGGACTAGCGGGAGCGGGGAGCAGTTCTTC.

The V call is TRBV5-1, the J call TRBJ2-7; 11 positions match TRBD2. J was trimmed by 2 bases and V by 0 bases; bases with no gene match: 4. This CDR3 region has 16 residues. Germline V CDR1 and CDR2: SGHRS, YFSETQ. The CDR3 spells CASSLDVAGGPYEQYF. DNA of the CDR3: TGCGCCAGCAGCTTGGACGTAGCGGGAGGGCCCTACGAGCAGTACTTC.

The chain joins TRBV4-3 to TRBJ2-5; the D call may be TRBD1 or TRBD2 (5 bases each). The CDR3 consists of 15 residues. V lost 2 bases and J lost 5, with 15 bases in between. Germline V gives CDR1 LGHNA, CDR2 YSLEER. The CDR3 loop is CASSQIGGSGETQYF. The CDR3, as DNA: TGCGCCAGCAGCCAAATAGGCGGGTCAGGGGAGACCCAGTACTTC.

This clonotype was counted a few times. The gene calls are TRBV6-2 or TRBV6-3 and TRBJ2-1; 16 positions agree with TRBD2. CDR1 and CDR2 (germline): MNHEY, SVGEGT. The CDR3 sequence is 17 residues long. V lost 5 bases and J lost 8; bases outside the gene matches: 9. Written as DNA, the CDR3 is TGTGCCAGCAGTCACCCGGGACTAGCGGGAGGGCCCCATGAGCAGTTCTTC. Amino acid sequence: CASSHPGLAGGPHEQFF.

The table lists this clonotype with a few counts. The V call is TRBV2, the J call TRBJ1-2, with 7 bases fitting TRBD1. CDR1 and CDR2 (germline): SNHLY, FYNNEI. This CDR3 contains 13 residues. V shed 9 bases, J shed 3 bases, and the junction held 7 bases outside the gene matches. CDR3 sequence reads: CASHRGSDYGYTF. The DNA of the CDR3 is TGTGCCAGTCACAGGGGATCCGACTATGGCTACACCTTC.

This clonotype has more than one count but fewer than ten. The rearrangement uses TRBV20-1 and TRBJ1-1; perhaps TRBD1 as D (6 bases). Trimming pared 0 bases from V and 5 bases from J, leaving 16 bases between. CDR3 length: 15 residues. Germline V CDR1 and CDR2: DFQATT, SNEGSKA (reference sequence). The CDR3 sequence is CSARDAGQGWTEAFF. DNA for the CDR3: TGCAGTGCTAGAGATGCTGGGCAGGGGTGGACTGAAGCTTTCTTT.

This chain uses TRBV6-5 with TRBJ2-3, with no clear D. Germline CDR1 reads MNHEY; CDR2 reads SVGAGI. V lost 6 bases to trimming and J lost 4 bases, with 8 bases between them. The CDR3 loop spans 12 amino acids. The CDR3 DNA is TGTGCCAGCAGAGATTGGGCAGATACGCAGTATTTT. As protein: CASRDWADTQYF.